A selection of T cell receptor beta chains follows, all from one sample in a study of Ad26.COV2.S vaccination and SARS-CoV-2 variants. The repertoire was sequenced with immunoSEQ multiplex PCR; TCRdb's copy has only in-frame clones and lacks some. The profile shows roughly 380,000 clones, about 90% of them singletons. Source: peripheral blood, taken after recovery from COVID-19. The source of these receptors is a human donor who had recovered from COVID-19. The CDR3 runs from the conserved cysteine through the conserved F or W.

v_call	j_call	cdr3_aa
TRBV27	TRBJ1-5	CASSAGESQPQHF
TRBV6-5	TRBJ1-5	CASSYSQGNQPQHF
TRBV14	TRBJ1-2	CASSQTQGSNYGYTF
TRBV5-4	TRBJ1-2	CASSSWDVWDPYGYTF
TRBV29-1	TRBJ2-4	CSVDIDKNIQYF
TRBV4-3	TRBJ2-7	CASSQDFTDYEQYF
TRBV5-5	TRBJ1-5	CASSLMGPTSNQPQHF
TRBV7-8	TRBJ1-1	CASSLRQGMNTEAFF
TRBV5-4	TRBJ1-2	CASSLQGRGHGYTF
TRBV29-1	TRBJ1-2	CSQSRGPSYGYTF
TRBV11-3	TRBJ1-1	CASSYSQSSEAFF
TRBV6-2/TRBV6-3	TRBJ2-5	CASSYSGVGETQYF
TRBV27	TRBJ1-6	CASRKGNSPLHF
TRBV25-1	TRBJ1-5	CASSQGTGGNQPQHF
TRBV4-3	TRBJ2-7	CASSQDGTAYEQYF
TRBV6-2/TRBV6-3	TRBJ2-1	CASSYPLAGGRNEQFF
TRBV7-9	TRBJ1-1	CASSLVAVPILTFF
TRBV4-3	TRBJ1-2	CASSSHLGGYGYTF
TRBV7-3	TRBJ2-1	CASSAGTGSSYNEQFF
TRBV29-1	TRBJ2-2	CSVGALNTGELFF
TRBV13	TRBJ1-3	CASSVRGFGGNTIYF
TRBV5-1	TRBJ1-2	CASSGSEGQAYGYTF
TRBV7-9	TRBJ2-5	CASLGARETQYF
TRBV5-4	TRBJ1-2	CASSFGQGGVYGYTF
TRBV5-6	TRBJ1-1	CASSLAGRGLPVTEAFF
TRBV6-2/TRBV6-3	TRBJ1-3	CASSQDSSGNTIYF
TRBV27	TRBJ2-3	CASIAAGGRADTQYF
TRBV5-1	TRBJ1-5	CASSLTGEGQPQHF
TRBV7-9	TRBJ2-2	CASLRTDNTGELFF
TRBV21-1	TRBJ2-7	CASSKDEVSSYEQYF
TRBV18	TRBJ1-4	CASSPRDTTNEKLFF
TRBV12-5	TRBJ1-1	CASGGSPPGTGERYRAFF
TRBV3-1/TRBV3-2	TRBJ1-5	CASSQDRGSPQHF
TRBV9	TRBJ2-1	CASSARTYNEQFF
TRBV19	TRBJ2-7	CASSITVFYEQYF
TRBV9	TRBJ1-2	CASSSRDSYGYTF
TRBV7-9	TRBJ2-7	CASSTVGYEQYF
TRBV5-1	TRBJ2-3	CASSSPERGLDTQYF
TRBV7-8	TRBJ1-1	CASSLETGWDTEAFF
TRBV9	TRBJ2-7	CASSVSSSHEQYF
TRBV9	TRBJ1-4	CASSVAMGAVEKLFF